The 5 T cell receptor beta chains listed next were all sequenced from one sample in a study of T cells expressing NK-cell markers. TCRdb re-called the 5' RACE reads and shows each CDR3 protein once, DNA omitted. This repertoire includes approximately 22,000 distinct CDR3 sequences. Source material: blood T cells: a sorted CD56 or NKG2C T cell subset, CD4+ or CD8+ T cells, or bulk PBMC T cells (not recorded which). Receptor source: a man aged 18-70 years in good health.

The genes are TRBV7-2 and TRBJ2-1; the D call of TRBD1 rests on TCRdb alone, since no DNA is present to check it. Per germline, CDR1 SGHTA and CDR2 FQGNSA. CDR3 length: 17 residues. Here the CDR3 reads CASSLSGMNNRINEQFF.

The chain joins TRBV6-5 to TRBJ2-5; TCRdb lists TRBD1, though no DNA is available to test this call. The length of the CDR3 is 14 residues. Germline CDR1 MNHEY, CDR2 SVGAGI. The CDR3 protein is CASTSTGPQETQYF.

The CDR3 here is CASSLAPTQDYGYTF. The chain combines TRBV12-3 or TRBV12-4 with TRBJ1-2. The CDR3 loop spans 15 amino acids.

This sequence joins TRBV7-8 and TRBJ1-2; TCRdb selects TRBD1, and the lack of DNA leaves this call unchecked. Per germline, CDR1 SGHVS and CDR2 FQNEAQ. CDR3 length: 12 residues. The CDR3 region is CASSTRTTGYTF.

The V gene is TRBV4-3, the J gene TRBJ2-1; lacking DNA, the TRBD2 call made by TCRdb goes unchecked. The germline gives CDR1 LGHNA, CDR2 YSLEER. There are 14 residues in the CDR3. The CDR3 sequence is CASSQGGTSGDTFF.